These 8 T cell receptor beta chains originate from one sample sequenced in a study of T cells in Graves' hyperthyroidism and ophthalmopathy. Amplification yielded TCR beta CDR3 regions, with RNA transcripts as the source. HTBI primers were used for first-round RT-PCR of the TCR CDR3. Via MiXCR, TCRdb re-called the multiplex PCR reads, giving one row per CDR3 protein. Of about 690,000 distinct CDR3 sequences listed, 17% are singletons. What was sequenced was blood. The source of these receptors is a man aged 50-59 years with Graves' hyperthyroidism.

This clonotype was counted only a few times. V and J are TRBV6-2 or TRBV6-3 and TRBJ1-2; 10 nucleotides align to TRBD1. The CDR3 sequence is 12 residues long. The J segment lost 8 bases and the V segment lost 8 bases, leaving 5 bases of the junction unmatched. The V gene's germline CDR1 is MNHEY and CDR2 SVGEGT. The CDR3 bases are TGTGCCAGCGCAGACAGGGGGCCCGGCTACACCTTC. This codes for CASADRGPGYTF.

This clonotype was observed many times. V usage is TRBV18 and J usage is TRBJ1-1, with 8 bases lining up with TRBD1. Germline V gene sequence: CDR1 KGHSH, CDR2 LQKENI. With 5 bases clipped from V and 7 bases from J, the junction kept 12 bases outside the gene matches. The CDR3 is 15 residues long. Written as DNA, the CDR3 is TGTGCCAGCTCATCGTCTCCGGGACAGGCTCTTGAAGCTTTCTTT. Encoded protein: CASSSSPGQALEAFF.

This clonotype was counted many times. The CDR3 DNA sequence: TGCAGTGCTGGGGGCGTAGCCAAAAACATTCAGTACTTC. Protein sequence: CSAGGVAKNIQYF. The chain carries TRBV20-1 and TRBJ2-4; D may be TRBD1 (6 bases). Germline CDR1 and CDR2: DFQATT and SNEGSKA (reference sequence). The CDR3 runs 13 residues. V was pared by 5 bases and J by 0 bases, with 8 bases between.

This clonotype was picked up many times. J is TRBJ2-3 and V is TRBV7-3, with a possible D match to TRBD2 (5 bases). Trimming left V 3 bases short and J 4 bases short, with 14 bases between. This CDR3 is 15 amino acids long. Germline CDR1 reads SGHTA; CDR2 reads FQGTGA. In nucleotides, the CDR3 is TGTGCCAGCAGCTTGGACTCTACGCGGGCAGATACGCAGTATTTT. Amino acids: CASSLDSTRADTQYF.

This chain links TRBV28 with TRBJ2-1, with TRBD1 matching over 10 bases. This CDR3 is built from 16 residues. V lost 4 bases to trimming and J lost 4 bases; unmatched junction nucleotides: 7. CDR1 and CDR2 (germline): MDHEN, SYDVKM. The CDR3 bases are TGTGCCAGCAGTTCCTCCGACAGGGGGCGATACAATGAGCAGTTCTTC. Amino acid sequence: CASSSSDRGRYNEQFF.

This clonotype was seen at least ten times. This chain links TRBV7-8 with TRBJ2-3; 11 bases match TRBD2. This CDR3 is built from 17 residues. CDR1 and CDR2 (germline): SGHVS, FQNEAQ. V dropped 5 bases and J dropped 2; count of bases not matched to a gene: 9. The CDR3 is CASSGGPLAGVTDTQYF. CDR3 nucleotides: TGTGCCAGCAGCGGGGGGCCACTAGCGGGAGTCACAGATACGCAGTATTTT.

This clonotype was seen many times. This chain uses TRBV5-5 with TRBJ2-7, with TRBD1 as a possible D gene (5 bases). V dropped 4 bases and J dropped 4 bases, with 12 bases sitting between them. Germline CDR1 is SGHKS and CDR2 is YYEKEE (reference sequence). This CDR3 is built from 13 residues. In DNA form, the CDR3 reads TGTGCCAGCAGCCACGGACACGTTTACGAGCAGTACTTC. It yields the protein CASSHGHVYEQYF.

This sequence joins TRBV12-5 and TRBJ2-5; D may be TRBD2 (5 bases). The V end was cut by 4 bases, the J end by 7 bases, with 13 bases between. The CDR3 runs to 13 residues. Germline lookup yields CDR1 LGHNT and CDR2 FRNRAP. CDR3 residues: CASGSDWSGTQYF. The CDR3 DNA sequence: TGTGCTAGTGGTTCGGACTGGAGTGGGACCCAGTACTTC.